This entry features one TCR beta chain sequence. The entry originates in a study of blood T cell repertoires in COVID-19. About the research overall: The United States, Italy and Spain were the sources of the acute and convalescent COVID-19 samples. T cells, B-cell-depleted T cells, or PBMCs provided the cDNA or gDNA that served as material.

The repertoire was sequenced with immunoSEQ multiplex PCR; TCRdb's copy has only in-frame clones and lacks some. The repertoire holds around 88,000 clones, with about 84% as singletons. The source material was peripheral blood. This sequence was found in a woman older than 75 with acute or convalescent COVID-19.

CDR3 sequence: CASSDMNQPQHF. In DNA form, the CDR3 reads TGTGCCAGCAGTGACATGAATCAGCCCCAGCATTTT. V is TRBV6-1 and J is TRBJ1-5; D gene unclear. The germline V gene encodes CDR1 MNHNS and CDR2 SASEGT. V lost 3 bases to trimming and J lost 4 bases, with 4 bases between them. This CDR3 is 12 amino acids long.